These T cell receptor beta chains were read from a single sample in a study of cytomegalovirus exposure and HLA in healthy donors. TCRdb's copy holds only in-frame clones and misses some; the assay was immunoSEQ multiplex PCR. The sample has about 170,000 clones, 86% seen once. The sequencing input was PBMCs. The receptors were sampled from a man younger than 35 in good health and CMV-seropositive. Both conserved end residues are part of each CDR3. Each record gives: J gene, D gene, V gene, clone size, CDR3 protein, CDR3 DNA. D genes are given only for firm matches. Rows give clone size only sometimes, using once, few, many, or a class for an expanded clone.

TRBJ2-1 . TRBV2 . CASSEVVADYNEQFF TGTGCCAGCAGTGAAGTGGTAGCTGACTACAATGAGCAGTTCTTC
TRBJ2-5 . TRBV7-2 . CASSLGGGERGAQYF TGTGCCAGCAGCTTAGGAGGGGGGGAGCGCGGGGCCCAGTACTTC
TRBJ2-7 TRBD2 TRBV27 . CASTRTSGSPEQYF TGTGCCAGCACGAGGACTAGCGGGAGTCCCGAGCAGTACTTC
TRBJ1-2 TRBD1 TRBV28 . CASSSGQGADADYGYTF TGTGCCAGCAGTTCGGGACAGGGGGCAGACGCTGACTATGGCTACACCTTC
TRBJ1-4 . TRBV4-2 . CASSQPGSRGVKLFF TGTGCCAGCAGCCAACCGGGGTCACGTGGAGTAAAACTGTTTTTT
TRBJ1-1 . TRBV1 . CTSSQVGANTEAFF TGCACCAGCAGCCAAGTAGGGGCGAACACTGAAGCTTTCTTT
TRBJ1-5 TRBD1 TRBV19 . CASSVGTGRGNQPQHF TGTGCCAGTAGTGTGGGGACAGGGAGAGGCAATCAGCCCCAGCATTTT
TRBJ1-1 . TRBV4-2 few CASGPNTEAFF TGTGCCAGCGGGCCCAACACTGAAGCTTTCTTT
TRBJ2-5 TRBD1 TRBV4-1 . CASAMTGKETQYF TGCGCCAGTGCCATGACAGGGAAAGAGACCCAGTACTTC
TRBJ2-1 TRBD2 TRBV6-5 . CASSFLGLAGGDEQFF TGTGCCAGCAGTTTTTTGGGACTAGCGGGGGGGGATGAGCAGTTCTTC
TRBJ1-3 TRBD1 TRBV30 . CAWSGSRDSNNSGNTIYF TGTGCCTGGAGTGGCAGCCGGGACAGCAACAACTCTGGAAACACCATATATTTT
TRBJ1-6 . TRBV12-5 . CASGLVQPSPLHF TGTGCTAGTGGTTTGGTACAGCCCTCACCCCTCCACTTT
TRBJ2-6 TRBD2 TRBV9 . CASSVGIAGGPFSGANVLTF TGTGCCAGCAGCGTAGGAATAGCGGGGGGTCCCTTCTCTGGGGCCAACGTCCTGACTTTC
TRBJ2-4 . TRBV28 . CASSFRVAKNIQYF TGTGCCAGCAGTTTCCGGGTGGCCAAAAACATTCAGTACTTC
TRBJ2-1 TRBD2 TRBV7-3 once CASSLTALAGGYEQFF TGTGCCAGCAGCTTAACTGCTCTAGCGGGAGGCTATGAGCAGTTCTTC
TRBJ1-1 . TRBV7-2 . CASSLGGRGAFF TGTGCCAGCAGCCTCGGGGGGAGAGGAGCTTTCTTT
TRBJ2-7 TRBD1 TRBV28 . CASSLWGDRGYEQYF TGTGCCAGCAGTTTGTGGGGGGACAGGGGCTACGAGCAGTACTTC
TRBJ2-1 . TRBV28 . CASSLVAKQQFF TGTGCCAGCAGTTTAGTTGCTAAACAGCAGTTCTTC
TRBJ2-3 TRBD2 TRBV9 . CASSVMSSGSDTQYF TGTGCCAGCAGCGTAATGTCTAGCGGGAGTGATACGCAGTATTTT
TRBJ2-7 TRBD2 TRBV28 . CASSLFGTSVYEQYF TGTGCCAGCAGTTTATTTGGGACTAGCGTCTACGAGCAGTACTTC
TRBJ1-2 TRBD1 TRBV18 once CASSPPEGAGYGYTF TGTGCCAGCTCACCACCCGAGGGGGCGGGCTATGGCTACACCTTC
TRBJ2-3 TRBD1 TRBV5-1 . CASSSGQGAEDTQYF TGCGCCAGCAGCTCTGGACAGGGGGCTGAAGATACGCAGTATTTT
TRBJ2-5 . TRBV10-2 . CASVRSSTVPHEPQYF TGCGCCAGTGTTAGGTCCTCGACAGTACCCCATGAGCCCCAGTACTTC
TRBJ1-1 . TRBV7-2 . CASSLTLQGLAFF TGTGCCAGCAGCTTAACCCTTCAGGGGTTGGCTTTCTTT
TRBJ2-2 . TRBV5-1 . CASSVITANTGELFF TGCGCCAGCAGCGTTATTACAGCGAACACCGGGGAGCTGTTTTTT
TRBJ2-5 TRBD2 TRBV28 . CASRGGSVAGLETQYF TGTGCCAGCAGGGGGGGGAGCGTAGCGGGACTCGAGACCCAGTACTTC
TRBJ2-5 TRBD1 TRBV10-3 . CAISPRTGGEETQYF TGTGCCATCAGTCCCCGGACAGGGGGCGAAGAGACCCAGTACTTC
TRBJ2-1 . TRBV15 . CATSRVIMSSYNEQFF TGTGCCACCAGCAGAGTAATCATGAGCTCCTACAATGAGCAGTTCTTC
TRBJ1-5 . TRBV30 . CAWSVQGTQPQHF TGTGCCTGGAGTGTACAGGGAACTCAGCCCCAGCATTTT
TRBJ1-2 . TRBV28 . CASRITGILGYTF TGTGCCAGCAGGATAACAGGGATTCTTGGCTACACCTTC
TRBJ1-2 . TRBV28 . CASSPTFSRYGYTF TGTGCCAGCAGTCCAACATTCTCCCGTTATGGCTACACCTTC
TRBJ2-7 TRBD2 TRBV5-1 . CASSLGLAGDMQYF TGCGCCAGCAGCTTGGGACTAGCGGGGGACATGCAGTACTTC
TRBJ1-1 . TRBV2 . CASWAGTEAFF TGTGCCAGCTGGGCGGGCACTGAAGCTTTCTTT
TRBJ2-7 TRBD2 TRBV30 . CAWSEGLAVYEQYF TGTGCCTGGAGTGAAGGACTAGCGGTCTACGAGCAGTACTTC
TRBJ2-7 . TRBV7-9 . CASSGEVTESYEQYF TGTGCCAGCAGCGGGGAGGTAACCGAGTCCTACGAGCAGTACTTC
TRBJ2-7 TRBD2 TRBV9 . CASSASGGYEQYF TGTGCCAGCAGCGCATCGGGGGGGTACGAGCAGTACTTC
TRBJ2-3 . TRBV9 . CASSVVADTQYF TGTGCCAGCAGCGTAGTCGCAGATACGCAGTATTTT
TRBJ2-5 TRBD1 TRBV28 . CASRPPYRGQETQYF TGTGCCAGCAGACCACCCTACAGGGGGCAAGAGACCCAGTACTTC
TRBJ2-7 TRBD2 TRBV7-3 . CASSRSTSGGQGEQYF TGTGCCAGCAGCCGTTCGACTAGCGGGGGCCAGGGGGAGCAGTACTTC
TRBJ2-1 . TRBV28 few CASSSQVYNEQFF TGTGCCAGCAGTTCTCAGGTATACAATGAGCAGTTCTTC
TRBJ1-1 TRBD1 TRBV6-1 . CGTGEGTEAFF TGTGGGACAGGGGAAGGCACTGAAGCTTTCTTT
TRBJ2-5 TRBD2 TRBV5-1 once CASSLNLAGGQETQYF TGCGCCAGCAGCTTGAATCTAGCGGGGGGGCAGGAGACCCAGTACTTC
TRBJ2-7 . TRBV4-2 few CASSQEGGVPSYEQYF TGTGCCAGCAGCCAAGAAGGAGGCGTACCTTCCTACGAGCAGTACTTC
TRBJ2-5 . TRBV27 . CASSFLGAVPETQYF TGTGCCAGCAGTTTCTTGGGGGCAGTACCCGAGACCCAGTACTTC
TRBJ2-7 TRBD2 TRBV27 . CASSLKRGEGEQYF TGTGCCAGCAGTTTAAAGCGGGGGGAAGGCGAGCAGTACTTC
TRBJ1-1 TRBD1 TRBV18 . CASSPRAGGASEAFF TGTGCCAGCTCACCACGGGCAGGGGGCGCATCGGAAGCTTTCTTT
TRBJ2-2 TRBD1 TRBV5-5 . CASSLGTGGTGELFF TGTGCCAGCAGCTTGGGGACAGGGGGCACCGGGGAGCTGTTTTTT
TRBJ2-7 TRBD2 TRBV7-9 . CASSPRAGGPHEQYF TGTGCCAGCAGCCCGCGGGCGGGAGGGCCCCACGAGCAGTACTTC
TRBJ1-1 TRBD1 TRBV5-1 once CASSGQGRTEAFF TGCGCCAGCAGCGGACAGGGGAGGACTGAAGCTTTCTTT
TRBJ2-2 TRBD2 TRBV28 . CASSYPLTSGLSNTGELFF TGTGCCAGCAGTTATCCCCTGACTAGCGGACTATCGAACACCGGGGAGCTGTTTTTT
TRBJ1-2 . TRBV6-1 . CASSETGRRGYTF TGTGCCAGCAGTGAAACAGGGCGTCGGGGCTACACCTTC
TRBJ2-3 . TRBV19 . CATGETGPDTQYF TGTGCCACCGGTGAAACAGGCCCAGATACGCAGTATTTT
TRBJ2-2 . TRBV5-1 . CASRTGLAGELFF TGCGCCAGCAGGACAGGTCTTGCCGGGGAGCTGTTTTTT
TRBJ1-1 TRBD1 TRBV2 . CAGTGDRTEAFF TGTGCCGGGACAGGGGATCGCACTGAAGCTTTCTTT
TRBJ1-1 . TRBV20-1 . CSASRNTEAFF TGCAGTGCTAGTAGGAACACTGAAGCTTTCTTT
TRBJ1-1 TRBD1 TRBV30 . CAWSVIQGAEAFF TGTGCCTGGAGTGTAATACAGGGGGCTGAAGCTTTCTTT
TRBJ2-1 . TRBV4-1 . CASSHPRDSYYNEQFF TGCGCCAGCAGCCATCCCCGGGACTCCTACTACAATGAGCAGTTCTTC
TRBJ1-1 . TRBV5-1 . CASKMRGGTEAFF TGCGCCAGCAAGATGAGGGGAGGAACTGAAGCTTTCTTT
TRBJ2-1 TRBD2 TRBV28 . CASRTSGSPPHNEQFF TGTGCCAGTCGGACTAGCGGGAGCCCCCCCCACAATGAGCAGTTCTTC